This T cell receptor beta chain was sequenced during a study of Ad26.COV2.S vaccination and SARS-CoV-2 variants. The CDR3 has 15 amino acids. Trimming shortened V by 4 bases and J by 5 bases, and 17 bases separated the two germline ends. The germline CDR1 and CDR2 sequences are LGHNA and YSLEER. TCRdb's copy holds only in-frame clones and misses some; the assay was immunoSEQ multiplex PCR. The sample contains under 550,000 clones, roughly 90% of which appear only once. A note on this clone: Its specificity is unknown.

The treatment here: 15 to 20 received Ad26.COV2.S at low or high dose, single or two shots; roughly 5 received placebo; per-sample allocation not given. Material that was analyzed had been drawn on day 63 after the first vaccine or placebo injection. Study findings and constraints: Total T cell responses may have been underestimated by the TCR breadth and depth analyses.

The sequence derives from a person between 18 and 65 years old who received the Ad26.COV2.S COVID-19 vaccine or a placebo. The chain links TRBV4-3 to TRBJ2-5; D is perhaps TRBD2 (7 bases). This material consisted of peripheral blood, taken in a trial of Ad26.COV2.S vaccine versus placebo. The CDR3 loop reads CASSRGWGGGETQYF. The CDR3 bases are TGCGCCAGCAGCCGCGGTTGGGGGGGCGGGGAGACCCAGTACTTC.